Sequencing of this TCR gamma chain was carried out in a study of intestinal T cells in coeliac disease (dated by TCRdb to 2019 to 2021). Notes on the research overall: Coeliac patients were found to be much younger than controls, with mean ages of around 15 versus 51 years recorded in the TRG cohort. The TCR-delta (TRD) cohort comprised duodenal biopsies from roughly eleven coeliac disease patients and roughly eleven non-coeliac controls. A second, larger TCR-gamma (TRG) cohort included duodenal biopsies from about 35 coeliac disease patients and under 25 non-coeliac controls.

General findings and caveats noted by the study authors: A significant age difference was observed between coeliac and control groups, although significant classification was not yielded by an age-split analysis. Of 54 biopsies, roughly 50 (approximately 94%) were correctly classified by TRG clustering, and a leave-one-out accuracy of roughly 87% was reported. There was no way to tell repeated CDR3 amino acid sequences apart from PCR duplicates. TRD kmer-based clustering correctly classified all 20 or so biopsies in training, with a reported leave-one-out accuracy of around 93%. FFPE-derived DNA was found to be relatively degraded, and loss of a proportion of TCR sequences in each sample was likely caused by this degradation.

To note about this clone: Its antigen remains unidentified. Per-base qualities were not stored, and no clone one base away is much larger.

Taken from cysteine to phenylalanine, the CDR3 has 15 residues. The retained sequence is limited to the CDR3, 45 bases, with the frame set at the first base. Library prep was done by multiplex PCR. Reads for this sample came from an Ion Torrent PGM. TRG repertoires were amplified from 150 to 250 ng of biopsy DNA with the LymphoTrack kit, in which Illumina adapters are carried by the primers. TRG amplicons were purified using AMPure XP beads, were quantified on a 2100 Bioanalyzer, and were pooled equimolarly. An Ion PGM instrument was used to sequence the TRG libraries. As for how the authors treated the data: FastX discarded any read in which over 10% of nucleotides had a quality score below the third quartile for that patient. Alignment of reads was performed with IMGT/HighV-QUEST so that V, D and J genes were assigned, CDR3 regions were identified and functionality was assessed. Sequences were converted to amino acids, and every sequence predicted to be non-functional was removed. CDR3s were split into kmers, with and without positional annotation; kmer frequencies underwent PCA, and samples were clustered using all 1023 combinations of PCs 1-10. Classification was validated by leave-one-out cross-validation, in which parameters were re-optimised on the remaining samples each time. Shannon diversity was calculated using the vegan R package from repeated random subsamples equal to the lowest read count. TCRdb called clones afresh from the public reads with CATT; identical DNA rows were later merged. The V and J calls here are based on TCRdb, not the publication. Within this sample are 400 to 550 gamma-chain clones, with less than 65% of them counted one time only. 40% of the sample lies in the top ten.

Genomic DNA was extracted with the QIAamp DNA FFPE tissue kit from ten 5-um FFPE scrolls per case. Classification of coeliac disease based on the TCR repertoire was tested using fully anonymised formalin-fixed paraffin-embedded duodenal biopsies that were surplus to diagnostic needs. The controls had upper endoscopy for reflux, dyspepsia or gastritis, and there was no clinical or histological suspicion of coeliac disease in any of the controls. This TCR came from a human donor who served as a control with a normal duodenal biopsy, not a healthy volunteer. The specimen sequenced was a duodenal biopsy. The V and J segments used are TRGV5P and TRGJ1 or TRGJ2. TRGV5P is a recognized pseudogene. The base sequence is TGTGCCACCTCGGGGCGACGACCTTTTGGGTATAAGAAACTCTTT. It specifies CATSGRRPFGYKKLF.